Following are 13 T cell receptor beta chains from one sample sequenced in a study of shared clonotypes between healthy human individuals (dated by TCRdb to 2020 to 2022). The library relied on the immunoSEQ multiplex PCR assay. In its TCRdb copy, this immuneACCESS table keeps in-frame sequences only and misses some clones. Where compared with another copy, unresolved V genes explain less than half of these, and the others have no known cause. Counted in this sample were about 340,000 clones; 73% of them appeared once. The top ten clonotypes cover more than 9% of the sample. Sample: memory CD4+ T cells sorted from blood. Read against the paper, the sample's cell subset or site label means: CD45RA-negative fraction. The receptors shown here come from a man aged 30 to 39 in good health.

The J gene is TRBJ2-7, the V gene TRBV28; a possible D gene is TRBD1 (6 bases). Trimming stripped 8 bases from V and 2 bases from J, with 16 bases between. Germline V lookup: CDR1 MDHEN, CDR2 SYDVKM. This CDR3 has 14 amino acids. CDR3 sequence reads: CASVKRQVAYEQYF. The CDR3 bases are TGTGCCAGCGTCAAAAGACAGGTTGCCTACGAGCAGTACTTC.

V usage is TRBV19 and J usage is TRBJ1-2; D is ambiguous. Germline V gene sequence: CDR1 LNHDA, CDR2 SQIVND (reference sequence). The CDR3 loop spans 14 amino acids. Trimming took off 3 bases at V and 5 bases at J, with 13 bases between the two ends. CDR3 sequence: CASSMTVTGYGYTF. In nucleotides, the CDR3 is TGTGCCAGTAGTATGACCGTGACGGGATATGGCTACACCTTC.

The rearrangement joins TRBV5-4 to TRBJ2-1; 9 bases line up with TRBD1. This CDR3 spans 16 amino acids. Germline V gene sequence: CDR1 SGHNT, CDR2 YYREEE (reference sequence). The V and J ends lost 4 bases and 9 bases, in that order; junction bases with no gene match: 14. CDR3 DNA sequence: TGTGCCAGCAGCCCGGGACAGGGTTTGTCCACCGGTGAGCAGTTCTTC. Translated: CASSPGQGLSTGEQFF. The variable domain in full, completed from reference TRBV5-4 and TRBJ2-1, reads ETGVTQSPTHLIKTRGQQVTLRCSSQSGHNTVSWYQQALGQGPQFIFQYYREEENGRGNFPPRFSGLQFPNYSSELNVNALELDDSALYLCASSPGQGLSTGEQFFGPGTRLTVL.

Details on this clone: A single base is all that separates this from a far larger clone, so a read error is likely. V gene TRBV11-2 combines with J gene TRBJ2-7, with TRBD2 matching 10 bases. The germline gives CDR1 SGHAT, CDR2 FQNNGV. With V trimmed by 5 bases and J by 2 bases, 15 bases remained unmatched. The CDR3 length is 18 residues. The CDR3 DNA follows: TGTGCCAGCAGCCCCATCCAAAGGGCTAGCGGGAGAACCTACGAGCAGTACTTC. It specifies CASSPIQRASGRTYEQYF.

This chain connects TRBV15 to TRBJ2-5, with 7 bases fitting TRBD1. Germline V gene lookup returns CDR1 LNHNV and CDR2 YYDKDF (reference sequence). This CDR3 is 15 amino acids long. Trimming removed 0 bases from V and 1 base from J; junction bases left unmatched: 2. CDR3 protein: CATSRDRDSQETQYF. In DNA, the CDR3 is TGTGCCACCAGCAGAGATCGGGACAGCCAAGAGACCCAGTACTTC. The whole variable domain, filled in from reference TRBV15 and TRBJ2-5, reads DAMVIQNPRYQVTQFGKPVTLSCSQTLNHNVMYWYQQKSSQAPKLLFHYYDKDFNNEADTPDNFQSRRPNTSFCFLDIRSPGLGDTAMYLCATSRDRDSQETQYFGPGTRLLVL.

This clone was seen only once. J is TRBJ2-3 and V is TRBV18; TRBD2 aligns across 10 bases. Trimming took 4 bases from V and 2 from J; bases not matched to a gene: 3. The CDR3 is 15 amino acids. The germline V gene encodes CDR1 KGHSH and CDR2 LQKENI. The CDR3 nucleotides are TGTGCCAGCTCACTCCTAGCGGGAGTCACAGATACGCAGTATTTT. Residues: CASSLLAGVTDTQYF.

This sequence joins TRBV7-8 and TRBJ2-3, with 7 bases that match TRBD1. The J segment lost 2 bases and the V segment lost 0 bases, leaving 5 bases of the junction unmatched. The length of the CDR3 is 16 residues. Germline V lookup: CDR1 SGHVS, CDR2 FQNEAQ. In DNA form, the CDR3 reads TGTGCCAGCAGCTTAGCCGTCAGGGGGAACACAGATACGCAGTATTTT. Its translation is CASSLAVRGNTDTQYF.

This sequence joins TRBV6-5 and TRBJ1-1; D is undetermined. Germline V gene lookup returns CDR1 MNHEY and CDR2 SVGAGI. CDR3 size: 13 residues. The V and J ends lost 7 bases and 4 bases respectively, with 13 bases between them. The CDR3 DNA is TGTGCCAGCACCTCGGGATCCCTCACTGAAGCTTTCTTT. Its protein is CASTSGSLTEAFF.

The chain couples TRBV5-6 to TRBJ2-6, with D perhaps matching TRBD1 (6 bases). Germline assignment: CDR1 SGHDT and CDR2 YYEEEE. V dropped 3 bases and J dropped 0 bases, with 7 bases sitting between them. This CDR3 spans 15 amino acids. CDR3 sequence: CASSWGHSGANVLTF. In DNA form, the CDR3 reads TGTGCCAGCAGCTGGGGACACTCTGGGGCCAACGTCCTGACTTTC.

The rearrangement links TRBV9 to TRBJ2-3, with D maybe TRBD2 (6 bases). This CDR3 has 15 amino acids. V shed 4 bases and J shed 4 bases, with 16 bases lying between them. Germline CDR1 reads SGDLS; CDR2 reads YYNGEE. DNA for the CDR3: TGTGCCAGCAGCCCGATAGGGGCTAGCGCAGATACGCAGTATTTT. Its protein product is CASSPIGASADTQYF.

This clone has at least ten counts. The chain couples TRBV29-1 to TRBJ2-1; D may be TRBD2 (6 bases). V dropped 2 bases and J dropped 4 bases, with 12 bases sitting between them. CDR1 SQVTM and CDR2 ANQGSEA come from the germline V gene. There are 14 residues in the CDR3. The CDR3 DNA reads TGCAGCGTTGAAAAACTAGCCCGATACAATGAGCAGTTCTTC. It is translated as CSVEKLARYNEQFF.

The chain has TRBV5-4 and TRBJ2-5; TRBD1 or TRBD2 may be the D gene (6 bases each). Looked up from germline, CDR1 is SGHNT and CDR2 is YYREEE (reference sequence). V lost 0 bases and J 5 bases, leaving 14 bases between the germline ends. CDR3 length: 15 amino acids. The CDR3 protein is CASSLAGAGEETQYF. The CDR3 DNA reads TGTGCCAGCAGCTTGGCGGGGGCCGGGGAGGAGACCCAGTACTTC.

This clone was picked up many times. The chain recombines TRBV5-3 with TRBJ1-2; D is undetermined. TRBV5-3 is an ORF, and what it does is uncertain. There are 12 residues in the CDR3. Trimming cost V 0 bases and J 7 bases, with 7 bases left between them. CDR3 DNA: TGTGCCAGAAGCTTGGGCACGCGTGGCTACACCTTC. It encodes CARSLGTRGYTF.